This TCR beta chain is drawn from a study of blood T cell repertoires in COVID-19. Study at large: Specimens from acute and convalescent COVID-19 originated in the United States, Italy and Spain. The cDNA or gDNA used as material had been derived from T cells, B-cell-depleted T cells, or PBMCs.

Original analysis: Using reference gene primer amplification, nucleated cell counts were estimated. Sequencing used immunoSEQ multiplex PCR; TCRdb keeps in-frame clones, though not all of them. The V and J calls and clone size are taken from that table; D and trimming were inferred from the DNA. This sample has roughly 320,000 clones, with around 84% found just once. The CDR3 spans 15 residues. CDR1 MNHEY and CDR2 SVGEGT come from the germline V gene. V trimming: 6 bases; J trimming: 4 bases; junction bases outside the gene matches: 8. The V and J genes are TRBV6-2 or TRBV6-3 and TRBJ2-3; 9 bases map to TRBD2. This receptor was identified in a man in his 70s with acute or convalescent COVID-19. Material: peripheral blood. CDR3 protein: CASSRGGAGADTQYF. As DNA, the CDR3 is TGTGCCAGCAGCCGCGGGGGGGCGGGTGCAGATACGCAGTATTTT.